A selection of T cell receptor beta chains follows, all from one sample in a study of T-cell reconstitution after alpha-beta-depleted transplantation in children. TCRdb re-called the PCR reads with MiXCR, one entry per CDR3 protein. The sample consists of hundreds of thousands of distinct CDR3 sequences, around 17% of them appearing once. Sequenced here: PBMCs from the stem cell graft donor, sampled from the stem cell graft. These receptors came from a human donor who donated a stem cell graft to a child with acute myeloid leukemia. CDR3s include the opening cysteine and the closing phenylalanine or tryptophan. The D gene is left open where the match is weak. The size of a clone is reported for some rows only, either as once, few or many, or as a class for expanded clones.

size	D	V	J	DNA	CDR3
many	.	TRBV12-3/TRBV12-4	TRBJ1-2	TGTGCCAGCAGTTTATTCAGCTATGGCTACACCTTC	CASSLFSYGYTF
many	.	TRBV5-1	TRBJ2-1	TGCGCCAGCAGCAAGGTGGGGGAGCAGTTCTTC	CASSKVGEQFF
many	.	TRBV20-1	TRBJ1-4	TGCAGTGCTAGGCCCGTCCACCCTGGTGAACTGTTTTTT	CSARPVHPGELFF
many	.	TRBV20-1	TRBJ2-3	TGCAGTGCTAGTAGAAAGGGCCCAAACACAGATACGCAGTATTTT	CSASRKGPNTDTQYF
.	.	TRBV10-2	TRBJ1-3	TGCGCCAGCAGTCGTGGGCTACAGAGATCTGGAAACACCATATATTTT	CASSRGLQRSGNTIYF
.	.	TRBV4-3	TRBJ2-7	TGCGACAGCAGCCAAGAATGGGCAGACTACGAGCAGTACTTC	CDSSQEWADYEQYF
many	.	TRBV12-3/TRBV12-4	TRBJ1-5	TGTGCCAGCAGTCCTTCCAAGGGGAATCAGCCCCAGCATTTT	CASSPSKGNQPQHF
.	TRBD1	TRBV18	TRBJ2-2	TGTGCCAGCTCACCACTAGGACAGGGGACCACCGGGGAGCTGTTTTTT	CASSPLGQGTTGELFF
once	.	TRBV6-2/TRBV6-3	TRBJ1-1	TGTGCCAGCAGTTACAGTACTACGGGATCAAGGAACACTGAAGCTTTCTTT	CASSYSTTGSRNTEAFF
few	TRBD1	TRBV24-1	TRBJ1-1	TGTGCCACCAGTGCAGGGGGCCGGGGTGAAGCTTTCTTT	CATSAGGRGEAFF
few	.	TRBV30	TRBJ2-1	TGTGCCTTGTCGGGTGGCTCCTACAATGAGCAGTTCTTC	CALSGGSYNEQFF
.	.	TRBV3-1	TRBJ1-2	TGTGCCAGCAGCCAAGAAAGCAGGGAGCATGGCTACACCTTC	CASSQESREHGYTF
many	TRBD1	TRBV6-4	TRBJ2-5	TGTGCCAGCAGTGCCACCGGGGACAGTAGAGAGACCCAGTACTTC	CASSATGDSRETQYF
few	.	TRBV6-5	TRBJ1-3	TGTGCCAGCAGTTCTGACTTCTCTGGAAACACCATATATTTT	CASSSDFSGNTIYF
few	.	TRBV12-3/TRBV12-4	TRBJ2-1	TGTGCCAGCTCCGCAGGGGGGCATGAGCAGTTCTTC	CASSAGGHEQFF
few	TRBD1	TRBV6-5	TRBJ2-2	TGTGCCAGCAGTTCCCCGGGACAGGGGTACACCGGGGAGCTGTTTTTT	CASSSPGQGYTGELFF
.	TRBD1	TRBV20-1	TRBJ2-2	TGCAGTGCTCAACACTGGGACAGGGGAACCGGGGAGCTGTTTTTT	CSAQHWDRGTGELFF
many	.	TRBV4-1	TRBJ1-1	TGTGCCAGCAGCCAGGGTGTGGGCACTGAAGCTTTCTTT	CASSQGVGTEAFF
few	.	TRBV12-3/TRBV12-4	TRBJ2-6	TGTGCCAGCAGCGCAGACAGATGGAGCTCTGGGGCCAACGTCCTGACTTTC	CASSADRWSSGANVLTF
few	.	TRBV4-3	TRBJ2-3	TGCGCCAGCAGCCAGGTTGACTACTCAGATACGCAGTATTTT	CASSQVDYSDTQYF
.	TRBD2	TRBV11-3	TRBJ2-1	TGTGCCAGCAGCTTAAGCGGGGGGTTCTTTAATGAGCAGTTCTTC	CASSLSGGFFNEQFF
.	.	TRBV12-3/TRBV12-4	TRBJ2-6	TGTGCCAGCAGCTCCTGGGGGGTCTCTGGGGCCAACGTCCTGACTTTC	CASSSWGVSGANVLTF
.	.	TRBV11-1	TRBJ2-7	TGTGCCAGCAGCTTACCGACCACTGAGCAGTACTTC	CASSLPTTEQYF
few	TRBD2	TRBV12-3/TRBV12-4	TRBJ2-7	TGTGCCAGCAGTCCAACTAGCGGGGGGATGTACGAGCAGTACTTC	CASSPTSGGMYEQYF
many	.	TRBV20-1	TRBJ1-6	TGCAGTGCTATGGGCCTTTGGAATTCACCCCTCCACTTT	CSAMGLWNSPLHF
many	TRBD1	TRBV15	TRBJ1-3	TGTGCCACCAGCTGGGACAGGTCCTCCGGAAACACCATATATTTT	CATSWDRSSGNTIYF
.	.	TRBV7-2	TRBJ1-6	TGTGCCGGCAGCTATTACAGGGATAACTCCTATAATTCACCCCTCCACTTT	CAGSYYRDNSYNSPLHF
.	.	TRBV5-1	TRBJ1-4	TGCGCCAGCAGCTTGGCCGCAATAGGGTATGAAAAACTGTTTTTT	CASSLAAIGYEKLFF
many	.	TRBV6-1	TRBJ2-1	TGTGCCTCCCGACCAGCGACCTCCTACAATGAGCAGTTCTTC	CASRPATSYNEQFF
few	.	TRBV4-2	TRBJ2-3	TGTGCCAGCAGCCAAGCGGGGGGCAATACAGATACGCAGTATTTT	CASSQAGGNTDTQYF
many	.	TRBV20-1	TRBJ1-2	TGCAGTGCGGACCCCGGACCCGAGAATGGCTACACCTTC	CSADPGPENGYTF
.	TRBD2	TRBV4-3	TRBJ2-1	TGCGCCAGCAGCCAAGACGGGGGGTACAATGAGCAGTTCTTC	CASSQDGGYNEQFF
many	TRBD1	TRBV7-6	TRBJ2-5	TGTGCCAGCAGCTCCTATCCAGGGGGCTTGAAGGAGACCCAGTACTTC	CASSSYPGGLKETQYF
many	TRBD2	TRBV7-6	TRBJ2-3	TGTGCCAGCAGCTTTGGCGGGGGGCTCACAGATACGCAGTATTTT	CASSFGGGLTDTQYF
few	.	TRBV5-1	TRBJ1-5	TGCGCCAGCAGCCCCGGCTCTCCTAATCAGCCCCAGCATTTT	CASSPGSPNQPQHF
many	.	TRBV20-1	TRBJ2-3	TGCAGTGCTAGAGCACTTACAGCGGAGGCGGGCACAGATACGCAGTATTTT	CSARALTAEAGTDTQYF
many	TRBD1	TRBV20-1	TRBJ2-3	TGCAGTGCTGCAGACAGGGGGCAGGGAGATACGCAGTATTTT	CSAADRGQGDTQYF
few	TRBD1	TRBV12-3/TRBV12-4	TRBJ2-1	TGTGCCAGCAGTTGGACAGGGGGGTTCAATGAGCAGTTCTTC	CASSWTGGFNEQFF
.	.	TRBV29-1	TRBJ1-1	TGCAGCGGTACGAAGAGGGGCACTGAAGCTTTCTTT	CSGTKRGTEAFF
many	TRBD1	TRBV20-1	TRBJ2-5	TGCAGTGCTAGTCGGGGACAGCAAGAGACCCAGTACTTC	CSASRGQQETQYF
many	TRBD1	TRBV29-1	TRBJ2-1	TGCAGCGTTGAAAGGCAGGGGGACGAGCAGTTCTTC	CSVERQGDEQFF
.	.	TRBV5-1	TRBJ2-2	TGCGCCAGCGGGGACACTGGGGCCGGGGAGCTGTTTTTT	CASGDTGAGELFF
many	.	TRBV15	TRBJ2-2	TGTGCCACCAGCAGAGATCCCGTCGCGAACACCGGGGAGCTGTTTTTT	CATSRDPVANTGELFF
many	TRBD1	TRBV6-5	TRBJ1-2	TGTGCCAGCAGCTTACAGGGGCCCTATGGCTACACCTTC	CASSLQGPYGYTF
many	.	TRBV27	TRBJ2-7	TGTGCCAGCAGTTCTGGCCAGGGATATGCGTTGAACGAGCAGTACTTC	CASSSGQGYALNEQYF
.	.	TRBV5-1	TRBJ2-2	TGCGCCAGCAGGGCCAGATTTAACACCGGGGAGCTGTTTTTT	CASRARFNTGELFF
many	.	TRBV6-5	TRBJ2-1	TGTGCCAGCAGTTACTCGGGCGCGGGGCCATACAATGAGCAGTTCTTC	CASSYSGAGPYNEQFF
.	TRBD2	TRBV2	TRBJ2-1	TGTGCCAGCAGTGAACCTTCCCTAGCGGGGGGAATCTATGAGCAGTTCTTC	CASSEPSLAGGIYEQFF